This entry is about one T cell receptor (beta chain). Its antigen is undetermined. PCR employed 60 Vbeta and 13 Jbeta primers. Profiled with immunoSEQ multiplex PCR; TCRdb holds only in-frame clones, not every one. The sample holds approximately 78,000 clones, approximately 70% seen once. CDR1 is KGHSH and CDR2 is LQKENI in the germline V gene. Unmatched junction bases numbered 5, after V lost 3 bases and J lost 8 bases. CDR3 length: 13 amino acids. These data come from a study of cytomegalovirus exposure and HLA in healthy donors. Notes on the study in general: Later genetic work tied a missense DCLRE1C variant to beta-chain V and J trimming. Some V segments, including TRBV6-2 and TRBV6-3, were excluded as indistinguishable.

This TCR was sampled from a middle-aged man in good health and CMV-seropositive. V and J are TRBV18 and TRBJ1-2; 8 bases map to TRBD1. The specimen sequenced was PBMCs. CDR3 DNA: TGTGCCAGCTCACCCCAGGGGGCGCCGGGCTACACCTTC. Residues: CASSPQGAPGYTF.